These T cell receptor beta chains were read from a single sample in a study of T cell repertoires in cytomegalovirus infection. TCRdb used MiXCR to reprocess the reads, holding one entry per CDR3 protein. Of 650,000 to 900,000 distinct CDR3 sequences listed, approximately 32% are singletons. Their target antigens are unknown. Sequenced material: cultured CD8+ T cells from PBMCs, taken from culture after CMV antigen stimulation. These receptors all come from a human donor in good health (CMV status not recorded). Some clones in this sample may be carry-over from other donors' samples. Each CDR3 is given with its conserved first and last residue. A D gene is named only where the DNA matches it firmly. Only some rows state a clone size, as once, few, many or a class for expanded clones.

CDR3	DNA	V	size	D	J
CASSYSPSGGETQYF	TGTGCCAGCAGTTACTCCCCTAGCGGGGGCGAGACCCAGTACTTC	TRBV6-5	many	TRBD2	TRBJ2-5
CASSVEGQGGNEQYF	TGTGCCAGCAGTGTCGAGGGACAGGGAGGCAACGAGCAGTACTTC	TRBV12-3/TRBV12-4	.	TRBD1	TRBJ2-7
CASSGRGVNEQFF	TGCGCCAGTTCGGGCAGGGGTGTCAATGAGCAGTTCTTC	TRBV4-1	once	.	TRBJ2-1
CASSLVPRGPILQFF	TGTGCCAGCAGCTTGGTTCCGCGGGGGCCCATACTTCAGTTCTTC	TRBV5-4	.	.	TRBJ2-1
CASSSGTGGLSSYEQYF	TGTGCCAGCAGTTCCGGGACAGGGGGCTTAAGCTCCTACGAGCAGTACTTC	TRBV6-5	few	TRBD1	TRBJ2-7
CARPPGTGGHSPLHF	TGTGCCAGACCGCCCGGGACAGGGGGACACTCACCCCTCCACTTT	TRBV7-3	few	TRBD1	TRBJ1-6
CASSPDGTGGIGYTF	TGTGCCAGCAGCCCGGACGGGACAGGGGGGATCGGGTACACCTTC	TRBV5-6	.	TRBD1	TRBJ1-2
CASSLVSRETPYTF	TGTGCCAGCAGCTTAGTATCCAGGGAAACACCCTACACCTTC	TRBV7-9	many	.	TRBJ1-2
CASSLGGPAPLHF	TGTGCCAGCAGCTTAGGGGGTCCCGCACCCCTCCACTTT	TRBV14	.	.	TRBJ1-6
CASSEDRGPEAFF	TGTGCCAGCAGTGAGGACAGGGGGCCTGAAGCTTTCTTT	TRBV6-1	.	TRBD1	TRBJ1-1
CASSLLLGDYTEAFF	TGTGCCAGCAGCTTACTCCTGGGGGATTACACTGAAGCTTTCTTT	TRBV7-2	.	.	TRBJ1-1
CASSAIGRGQPQHF	TGTGCCAGCAGTGCCATAGGGAGGGGTCAGCCCCAGCATTTT	TRBV12-3/TRBV12-4	few	.	TRBJ1-5
CASSLGGYYGYTF	TGTGCCAGCAGCTTAGGGGGATACTATGGCTACACCTTC	TRBV7-2	many	.	TRBJ1-2
CASSVATEGAGTEAFF	TGTGCCAGCAGCGTAGCTACGGAGGGGGCAGGCACTGAAGCTTTCTTT	TRBV9	.	TRBD1	TRBJ1-1
CASSLGQGIGQPQHF	TGTGCCAGCAGTTTGGGACAGGGTATTGGTCAGCCCCAGCATTTT	TRBV12-3/TRBV12-4	many	TRBD1	TRBJ1-5
CASSSGELETQYF	TGTGCCAGCTCATCCGGGGAGTTGGAGACCCAGTACTTC	TRBV18	few	.	TRBJ2-5